This T cell receptor (beta chain) is drawn from a study of blood T cell repertoires in COVID-19. Study summary: T cells, B-cell-depleted T cells, or PBMCs supplied cDNA or gDNA.

J was trimmed by 6 bases and V by 0 bases; bases with no gene match: 3. There are 16 residues in the CDR3. Germline CDR1 and CDR2: MNHEY and SVGAGI. Authors' analysis steps: By means of reference gene primer amplification, nucleated cell counts were estimated. Method: immunoSEQ multiplex PCR; TCRdb's copy keeps in-frame clones and lacks some. The DNA was the basis for D and trimming; V, J and clone size are from that table. The sample shows 9,000 to 13,000 clones, 80% to 90% of them seen only once. The sequence was collected from a human donor in a cohort sampled during active COVID-19. Sequencing was performed on peripheral blood. V gene TRBV6-5 combines with J gene TRBJ2-1, with 12 nucleotides matching TRBD1. The CDR3 region has the DNA TGTGCCAGCAGTTACTCAGAGGGACAGGGGGCCAATGAGCAGTTCTTC. It codes for CASSYSEGQGANEQFF.